Listed here are 30 T cell receptor beta chains from one sample, sequenced in a study of blood T cell repertoires in COVID-19. Data came from immunoSEQ multiplex PCR; TCRdb stores just in-frame clones and leaves some out. This table holds some 270,000 clones, approximately 91% found once. The sample comprised PBMCs or T cells enriched from blood (not recorded which). Every receptor here comes from a woman between 40 and 50 years old who had recovered from COVID-19.

The V call is TRBV3-1 (or the pseudogene TRBV3-2), the J call TRBJ1-2, with a weak D call TRBD1 (5 bases). This CDR3 region has 12 residues. Germline-derived CDR1 and CDR2 are LGHDT and YNNKEL (reference sequence). V lost 5 bases and J lost 8, with 12 bases in between. As DNA, the CDR3 is TGTGCCAGCAGCTTCCAGGGTCGGGGCTACACCTTC. This codes for CASSFQGRGYTF.

This rearrangement joins TRBV13 to TRBJ2-5, with 8 bases identical to TRBD2. J gave up 3 bases and V 2 bases, and 5 bases lay outside the gene matches. This CDR3 has 15 amino acids. From germline, CDR1 is PRHDT and CDR2 FYEKMQ (reference sequence). CDR3 DNA: TGTGCCAGCAGCTTACGATCGGGGGGGGAAGAGACCCAGTACTTC. Its protein is CASSLRSGGEETQYF.

The gene calls are TRBV11-2 and TRBJ1-2; D possibly corresponds to TRBD1 (5 bases). Per the germline V gene, CDR1 is SGHAT and CDR2 is FQNNGV. CDR3 length: 16 residues. Deletions cut 7 bases from V and 2 bases from J, with 20 bases between. In DNA, the CDR3 is TGTGCCAGCAACCAAGGCGGGGGAGGAGCAAACTATGGCTACACCTTC. This gives the protein CASNQGGGGANYGYTF.

The V gene is TRBV12-3 or TRBV12-4, the J gene TRBJ1-2; maybe TRBD1 (5 bases). Deletions cut 6 bases from V and 9 bases from J, with 17 bases between. The CDR3 covers 13 residues. CDR3 amino acids: CASRPRRQTSYTF. The CDR3 nucleotides read TGTGCCAGCAGGCCCCGCCGACAGACAAGCTACACCTTC.

The CDR3: CASSLSPSGMDTQYF. CDR3 DNA sequence: TGTGCCAGCAGTTTAAGTCCTAGCGGGATGGATACGCAGTATTTT. The rearrangement uses TRBV27 and TRBJ2-3, with 9 bases matching TRBD2. Germline V gene data show CDR1 as MNHEY and CDR2 as SMNVEV (reference sequence). CDR3 length equals 15 residues. J lost 6 bases, V lost 2 bases, and 6 bases had no gene match.

The rearrangement joins TRBV6-2 or TRBV6-3 to TRBJ1-2; possibly TRBD1 for D (5 bases). Trimming took off 5 bases at V and 4 bases at J, with 17 bases between the two ends. The CDR3 is made up of 15 amino acids. CDR1 MNHEY and CDR2 SVGEGT come from the germline V gene. The CDR3 DNA is TGTGCCAGCAGTGGAGGGGCTGAGTATCGCTATGGCTACACCTTC. Its translation is CASSGGAEYRYGYTF.

The chain uses TRBV6-5 and TRBJ1-6, with TRBD1 matching over 8 bases. Germline V lookup: CDR1 MNHEY, CDR2 SVGAGI. Losses at the gene ends were 3 bases for V and 11 bases for J; bases not matched to a gene: 12. CDR3 length equals 16 residues. The CDR3 DNA reads as TGTGCCAGCAGTTATCACCCGCGGACAGGGTATACACCCCTCCACTTT. It encodes CASSYHPRTGYTPLHF.

The rearrangement joins TRBV7-3 to TRBJ1-5; D is possibly TRBD1 (5 bases). In germline, CDR1 is SGHTA, CDR2 FQGTGA. V lost 1 base and J lost 7, with 11 bases in between. The CDR3 is 14 amino acids. The CDR3 sequence is CASSLIGREQPQHF. The CDR3 DNA is TGTGCCAGCAGCTTAATTGGCAGGGAACAGCCCCAGCATTTT.

The V gene is TRBV7-9, the J gene TRBJ1-2; D might be TRBD1 (6 bases). The V end was cut by 5 bases, the J end by 7 bases, with 20 bases between. Germline loops: CDR1 SEHNR, CDR2 FQNEAQ (reference sequence). This CDR3 comprises 15 residues. CDR3 protein: CASSAQRGGALGYTF. CDR3 nucleotide sequence: TGTGCCAGCAGCGCACAACGGGGGGGGGCGCTTGGCTACACCTTC.

The V gene is TRBV18, the J gene TRBJ2-7; no firm D call. CDR1 is KGHSH and CDR2 is LQKENI in the germline V gene. Trimming cost V 3 bases and J 0 bases, with 9 bases left between them. This CDR3 contains 14 residues. The DNA for the CDR3 is TGTGCCAGCTCACCCCGGTACCCCTCCTACGAGCAGTACTTC. Residues: CASSPRYPSYEQYF. The whole variable domain, filled in from reference TRBV18 and TRBJ2-7, reads NAGVMQNPRHLVRRRGQEARLRCSPMKGHSHVYWYRQLPEEGLKFMVYLQKENIIDESGMPKERFSAEFPKEGPSILRIQQVVRGDSAAYFCASSPRYPSYEQYFGPGTRLTVT.

The chain is built from TRBV2 and TRBJ2-1, with D tentatively TRBD2 (6 bases). V lost 1 base to trimming and J lost 9 bases, with 16 bases between them. The CDR3 covers 15 residues. Germline CDR1 is SNHLY and CDR2 is FYNNEI. Here the CDR3 reads CASSEEGLFESEQFF. CDR3 nucleotide sequence: TGTGCCAGCAGTGAAGAGGGACTCTTCGAGTCTGAGCAGTTCTTC.

The chain is built from TRBV3-1 (or the pseudogene TRBV3-2) and TRBJ1-1, with D possibly TRBD1 on 6 matching bases. This CDR3 comprises 15 residues. CDR1 is LGHDT, CDR2 YNNKEL, per germline (reference sequence). The V and J ends lost 1 base and 4 bases respectively, with 13 bases between them. The CDR3 spells CASSQVQGGGTEAFF. For the CDR3, the DNA is TGTGCCAGCAGCCAAGTACAGGGCGGGGGCACTGAAGCTTTCTTT.

V and J are TRBV5-4 and TRBJ2-6; 11 bases fit TRBD2. Germline values: CDR1 SGHNT, CDR2 YYREEE (reference sequence). The CDR3 runs to 18 residues. Trimming took 1 base from V and 2 from J; bases not matched to a gene: 5. The CDR3 sequence: CASSLSSGGSTGANVLTF. For the CDR3, the DNA is TGTGCCAGCAGCTTGTCTAGCGGGGGGTCAACTGGGGCCAACGTCCTGACTTTC.

The chain links TRBV7-8 to TRBJ1-1; weak D call: TRBD1 (6 bases). The germline V and J ends were trimmed by 5 bases and 4 bases, with 17 bases remaining between them. Germline V lookup: CDR1 SGHVS, CDR2 FQNEAQ. The length of the CDR3 is 15 residues. The CDR3 here is CASSPNRAVGTEAFF. CDR3 sequence (DNA): TGTGCCAGCAGCCCAAACAGGGCGGTCGGCACTGAAGCTTTCTTT. The full variable domain, in which reference TRBV7-8 and TRBJ1-1 provide the parts outside the CDR3, is GAGVSQSPRYKVAKRGQDVALRCDPISGHVSLFWYQQALGQGPEFLTYFQNEAQLDKSGLPSDRFFAERPEGSVSTLKIQRTQQEDSAVYLCASSPNRAVGTEAFFGQGTRLTVV.

The J gene is TRBJ1-3, the V gene TRBV27; D gene uncertain. V was shortened by 6 bases and J by 0 bases, with 12 bases between the two germline ends. This CDR3 spans 15 amino acids. Looked up from germline, CDR1 is MNHEY and CDR2 is SMNVEV (reference sequence). The CDR3 protein is CASSIGGISGNTIYF. DNA for the CDR3: TGTGCCAGCAGCATAGGAGGGATCTCTGGAAACACCATATATTTT.

The rearrangement joins TRBV9 to TRBJ1-2, with 7 bases matching TRBD1. This CDR3 has 16 residues. Germline V gene data show CDR1 as SGDLS and CDR2 as YYNGEE. With V trimmed by 4 bases and J by 7 bases, 16 bases remained unmatched. In nucleotides, the CDR3 is TGTGCCAGCAGCCCCCACCGGACAGGTTCTTATTCTGGCTACACCTTC. Translating it yields CASSPHRTGSYSGYTF.

The chain has TRBV5-1 and TRBJ2-7, with D maybe TRBD1 (5 bases). Germline V gene data show CDR1 as SGHRS and CDR2 as YFSETQ. The germline V and J ends were trimmed by 4 bases and 3 bases, with 14 bases remaining between them. The CDR3 runs to 14 residues. The CDR3 DNA reads as TGCGCCAGCAGCCCCAGACCAGGGTACTACGAGCAGTACTTC. This gives the protein CASSPRPGYYEQYF.

This chain uses TRBV4-2 with TRBJ1-2; D uncertain. The CDR3 consists of 14 residues. The germline V and J ends were trimmed by 1 base and 0 bases, with 6 bases remaining between them. CDR1 LGHNA and CDR2 YNFKEQ come from the germline V gene. The CDR3: CASSQGASNYGYTF. CDR3 coding DNA: TGTGCCAGCAGCCAAGGGGCTTCTAACTATGGCTACACCTTC.

The chain recombines TRBV24-1 with TRBJ2-4, with 8 bases aligning to TRBD1. The germline V gene encodes CDR1 KGHDR and CDR2 SFDVKD. Trimming cost V 1 base and J 3 bases; bases outside gene matches: 13. This CDR3 is built from 19 residues. The chain's CDR3 is CATSDFSGGGHFGKNIQYF. The CDR3 DNA sequence: TGTGCCACCAGTGATTTTTCAGGGGGCGGTCATTTCGGCAAAAACATTCAGTACTTC.

CDR3 region: CSVEVSSGANVLTF. The CDR3 nucleotides are TGCAGCGTTGAAGTCAGCTCTGGGGCCAACGTCCTGACTTTC. The rearrangement links TRBV29-1 to TRBJ2-6; D unclear. V was trimmed by 1 base and J by 0 bases, leaving 4 bases between them. The CDR3 consists of 14 residues. Germline CDR1 is SQVTM and CDR2 is ANQGSEA.

CDR3 nucleotide sequence: TGTGCCAGCAGCGCCTCGGACAGGGTTGAAGGTGGCTACACCTTC. Encoded protein: CASSASDRVEGGYTF. The chain has TRBV9 and TRBJ1-2, with 8 bases matching TRBD1. CDR3 length equals 15 residues. Germline CDR1 is SGDLS and CDR2 is YYNGEE. V dropped 3 bases and J dropped 7; count of bases not matched to a gene: 11.

The rearrangement uses TRBV19 and TRBJ1-1, with TRBD1 matching over 10 bases. Per the germline V gene, CDR1 is LNHDA and CDR2 is SQIVND (reference sequence). Unmatched junction bases numbered 8, after V lost 5 bases and J lost 2 bases. The CDR3 length is 16 residues. Written as DNA, the CDR3 is TGTGCCAGTAGTGCCCAGACAGGGGGCATAAACACTGAAGCTTTCTTT. Protein product: CASSAQTGGINTEAFF.

CDR3 nucleotides: TGTGCCAGCAAGACTAGGTTAGATACGCAGTATTTT. As protein: CASKTRLDTQYF. This chain joins TRBV6-5 and TRBJ2-3, with D tentatively TRBD2 (6 bases). The germline gives CDR1 MNHEY, CDR2 SVGAGI. The CDR3 has 12 amino acids. V lost 7 bases and J 5 bases, leaving 10 bases between the germline ends.

The gene calls are TRBV18 and TRBJ2-7; D is uncertain. CDR1 and CDR2 (germline): KGHSH, LQKENI. Trimming left V 3 bases short and J 0 bases short, with 3 bases between. The CDR3 spans 12 residues. CDR3 sequence (DNA): TGTGCCAGCTCACCCGGCTCCTACGAGCAGTACTTC. Translated: CASSPGSYEQYF.

In nucleotides, the CDR3 is TGTGCCAGCAGTGACTCCTGGGACAGGGGGCCAGATACGCAGTATTTT. Translation: CASSDSWDRGPDTQYF. The V and J genes are TRBV6-4 and TRBJ2-3, with 12 bases that match TRBD1. Germline trimming cut 0 bases from V and 4 bases from J; bases unmatched to any gene: 2. CDR1 and CDR2 from the germline V gene are MRHNA and SNTAGT. The CDR3 is 16 amino acids.

The V and J genes are TRBV19 and TRBJ2-2, with a tentative D call TRBD2 (7 bases). Germline V gene sequence: CDR1 LNHDA, CDR2 SQIVND (reference sequence). The ends were cut back, 7 bases at V and 1 base at J, with 16 bases in the middle. The CDR3 is made up of 16 amino acids. CDR3 DNA: TGTGCCAGTATGAGGGGGGGCTACGAGAACACCGGGGAGCTGTTTTTT. Protein sequence: CASMRGGYENTGELFF.

The rearrangement uses TRBV5-1 and TRBJ2-5, with a weak D call TRBD1 (6 bases). Germline V gene sequence: CDR1 SGHRS, CDR2 YFSETQ. The CDR3 loop spans 14 amino acids. Trimming stripped 4 bases from V and 5 bases from J, with 15 bases between. CDR3 loop: CASSGQTATETQYF. CDR3 in DNA: TGCGCCAGCAGCGGACAGACGGCAACTGAGACCCAGTACTTC.

The chain is built from TRBV5-1 and TRBJ1-6; a possible D gene is TRBD1 (6 bases). Germline V lookup: CDR1 SGHRS, CDR2 YFSETQ. This CDR3 is 15 amino acids long. V gave up 0 bases and J gave up 5 bases, with 9 bases separating them. The CDR3 sequence is CASSLGQGNNSPLHF. For the CDR3, the DNA is TGCGCCAGCAGCTTGGGTCAGGGGAATAATTCACCCCTCCACTTT.

This chain connects TRBV2 to TRBJ2-1, with D maybe TRBD2 (7 bases). The germline gives CDR1 SNHLY, CDR2 FYNNEI. V was trimmed by 6 bases and J by 10 bases, leaving 16 bases between them. The CDR3 extends over 13 amino acids. CDR3 in amino acids: CASSEHRGAEQFF. For the CDR3, the DNA is TGTGCCAGCAGCGAACACCGGGGGGCCGAGCAGTTCTTC.

This chain joins TRBV7-2 and TRBJ2-1; D uncertain. Trimming pared 3 bases from V and 3 bases from J, leaving 12 bases between. CDR1 is SGHTA and CDR2 is FQGNSA in the germline V gene. The CDR3 spans 15 residues. CDR3 region: CASSLWRVGYNEQFF. In nucleotides, the CDR3 is TGTGCCAGCAGCTTGTGGAGAGTCGGCTACAATGAGCAGTTCTTC.